This T cell receptor (beta chain) was profiled in a study of OX40 agonist ivuxolimab in advanced cancers. Looking at the study overall: Patients took ivuxolimab, an agonistic anti-OX40 (CD134) antibody.

As for this clone: Antigen: not known.

Study-level points and caveats: CD4+ T cells averaged fewer expanded clones than CD8+ T cells.

CDR3 size: 18 residues. Between the trimmed V and J ends, which lost 0 bases and 7 bases, there was a span of 22 bases. The germline V gene has CDR1 LNHNV and CDR2 YYDKDF (reference sequence). Produced via immunoSEQ multiplex PCR; TCRdb's table is partial and in-frame only. This sample carries tens of thousands of clones, about 82% of them seen once, and the ten largest clones take 0.8% to 1%. J is TRBJ2-1 and V is TRBV15; D gene uncertain. This clonotype originated in an adult with an advanced solid tumor such as melanoma, head and neck, liver or kidney cancer. Source: CD4+ or CD8+ T cells sorted from blood, taken in a trial of the OX40 agonist ivuxolimab. CDR3 amino acids: CATSRDPTFSGAGNEQFF. The CDR3 DNA is TGTGCCACCAGCAGAGATCCCACATTCTCGGGCGCAGGTAATGAGCAGTTCTTC.